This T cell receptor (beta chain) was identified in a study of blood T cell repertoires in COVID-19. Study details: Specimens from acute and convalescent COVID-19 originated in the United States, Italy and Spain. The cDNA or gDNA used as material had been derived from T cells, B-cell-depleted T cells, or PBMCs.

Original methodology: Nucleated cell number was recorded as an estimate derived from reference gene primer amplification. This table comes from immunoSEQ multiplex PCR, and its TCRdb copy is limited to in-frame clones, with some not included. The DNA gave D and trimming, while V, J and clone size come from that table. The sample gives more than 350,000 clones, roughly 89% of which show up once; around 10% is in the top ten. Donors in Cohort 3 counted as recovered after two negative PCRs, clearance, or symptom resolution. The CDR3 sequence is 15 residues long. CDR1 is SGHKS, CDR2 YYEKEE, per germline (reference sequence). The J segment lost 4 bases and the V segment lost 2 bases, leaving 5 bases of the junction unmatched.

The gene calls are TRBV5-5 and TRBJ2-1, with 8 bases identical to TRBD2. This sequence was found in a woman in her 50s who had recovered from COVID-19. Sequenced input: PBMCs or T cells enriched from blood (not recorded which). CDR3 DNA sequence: TGTGCCAGCAGCTTAAGCGGGGGTCAATACAATGAGCAGTTCTTC. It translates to CASSLSGGQYNEQFF.